This T cell receptor beta chain was sequenced in a study of blood T cell repertoires in COVID-19. On the study more broadly: Samples representing acute and convalescent COVID-19 were sourced from the United States, Italy and Spain. PBMCs, B-cell-depleted T cells, or T cells were the source of the cDNA or gDNA that made up the material.

Original processing notes: Amplification with reference gene primers provided the estimates of nucleated cell counts. The protocol was immunoSEQ multiplex PCR, while the TCRdb copy is restricted to in-frame clones and leaves out a portion. V, J and clone size reflect that table, while D and trimming were determined from the DNA. This table holds 250,000 or so clones, roughly four fifths found once. This sequence was found in a woman aged 70-85 years with acute or convalescent COVID-19. The sample was peripheral blood.

This CDR3 is CASSLVTLSGGLETQYF. In DNA, the CDR3 is TGTGCCAGCAGCTTAGTGACCCTTTCGGGGGGGTTGGAGACCCAGTACTTC. The chain carries TRBV7-9 and TRBJ2-5, with TRBD2 matching over 8 bases. The CDR3 totals 17 residues. V gave up 1 base and J gave up 5 bases; unmatched junction bases: 12. Germline V gene lookup returns CDR1 SEHNR and CDR2 FQNEAQ (reference sequence).